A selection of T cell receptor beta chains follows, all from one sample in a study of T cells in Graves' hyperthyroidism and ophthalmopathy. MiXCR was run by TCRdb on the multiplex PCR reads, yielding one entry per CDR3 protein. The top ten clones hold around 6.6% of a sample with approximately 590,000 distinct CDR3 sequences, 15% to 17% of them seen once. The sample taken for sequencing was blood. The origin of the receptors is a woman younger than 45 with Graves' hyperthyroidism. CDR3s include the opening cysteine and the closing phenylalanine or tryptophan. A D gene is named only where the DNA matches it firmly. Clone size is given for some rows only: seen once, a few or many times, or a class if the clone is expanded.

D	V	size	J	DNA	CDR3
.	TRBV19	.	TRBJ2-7	TGTGCCAGTAGTATGGTGGGAGGCGAGTACTACGAGCAGTACTTC	CASSMVGGEYYEQYF
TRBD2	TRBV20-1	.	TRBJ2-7	TGCAGTGCTAGACTAGCGGTCTCCTACGAGCAGTACTTC	CSARLAVSYEQYF
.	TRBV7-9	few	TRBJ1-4	TGTGCCAGCAGCTCGGCCGCGAGTGGTGAAAAACTGTTTTTT	CASSSAASGEKLFF
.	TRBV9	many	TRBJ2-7	TGTGCCAGCAGCGTAGAGGGGTCCGTCGAGCAGTACTTC	CASSVEGSVEQYF
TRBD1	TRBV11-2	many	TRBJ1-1	TGTGCCAGCAGCTTGACAGGGGGCGTATCTGAAGCTTTCTTT	CASSLTGGVSEAFF
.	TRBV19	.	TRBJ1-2	TGTGCCAGTAGTATTAGTGTCAGCCTCTCCGCGTGGGGCTACACCTTC	CASSISVSLSAWGYTF
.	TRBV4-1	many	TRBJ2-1	TGCGCCAGCAGCCAACAAACGGCGTCTAGCGCCGAGCAGTTCTTC	CASSQQTASSAEQFF
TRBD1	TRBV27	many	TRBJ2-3	TGTGCCAGCAGTCATGACAGGGACACAGATACGCAGTATTTT	CASSHDRDTDTQYF
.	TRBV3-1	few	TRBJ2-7	TGTGCCAGCAGCCCCCGGCTAGACCGAAGAAGTTACGAGCAGTACTTC	CASSPRLDRRSYEQYF
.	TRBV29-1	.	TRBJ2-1	TGCAGCGGCATAACAACAGGGACGGGCCACAATGAGCAGTTCTTC	CSGITTGTGHNEQFF
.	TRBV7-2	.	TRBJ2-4	TGTGCCAGCAGCTTAGGGAGTCAAGCAGGCGTTCTAAAAAACATTCGGTACTTC	CASSLGSQAGVLKNIRYF
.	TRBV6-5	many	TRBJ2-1	TGTGCCAGGGGAAGGGGACGGAAATGGAATGAGCAGTTCTTC	CARGRGRKWNEQFF
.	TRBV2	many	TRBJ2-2	TGTGCCAGCAGTGTCGGGACGGCCGAGACCGGGGAGCTGTTTTTT	CASSVGTAETGELFF
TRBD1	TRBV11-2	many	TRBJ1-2	TGTGCCAGCAGCTTAGTGACAGGGGGCGATGGCTACACCTTC	CASSLVTGGDGYTF
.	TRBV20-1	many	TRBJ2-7	TGCAGTGCTAAAGGTTATCTCCCTGAGTACGAGCAGTACTTC	CSAKGYLPEYEQYF
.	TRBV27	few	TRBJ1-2	TGTGCCAGCAAGGCAGGCGACTATGGCTACACCTTC	CASKAGDYGYTF
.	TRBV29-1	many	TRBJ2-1	TGCAGCGTTAGTCACGGCCACAATGAGCAGTTCTTC	CSVSHGHNEQFF
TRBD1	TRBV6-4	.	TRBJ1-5	TGTGCCAGCATCATCGACAGGGTGAATCAGCCCCAGCATTTT	CASIIDRVNQPQHF
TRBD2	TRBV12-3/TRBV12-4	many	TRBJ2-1	TGTGCCAGCAGTTTTAGCGGGAGGGCCACTACTGGAAATGAGCAGTTCTTC	CASSFSGRATTGNEQFF
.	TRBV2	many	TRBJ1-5	TGTGCCAGCAGTGTTGTCGAAGATCAGCCCCAGCATTTT	CASSVVEDQPQHF
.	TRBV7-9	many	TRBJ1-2	TGTGCCAGCAGCTTAGCGGCTGCGGGGGCTCCCTGGGGCTACACCTTC	CASSLAAAGAPWGYTF
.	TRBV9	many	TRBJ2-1	TGTGCCAGCAGCCCATGGCGACTAGGATTCTACAATGAGCAGTTCTTC	CASSPWRLGFYNEQFF